Listed below are T cell receptor beta chains from one sample, sequenced in a study of blood T cell repertoires in COVID-19. Produced via immunoSEQ multiplex PCR; TCRdb's table is partial and in-frame only. The table includes some 260,000 clones, approximately 88% detected once. The sequenced sample consisted of peripheral blood. All receptors come from a woman aged 70-85 years with COVID-19, enrolled during active disease. Both conserved end residues are part of each CDR3. A D gene is named only where the DNA matches it firmly. The listing skips clone size in some rows; elsewhere it reads once, few, many or a size class.

J,V,size,D,DNA,CDR3
TRBJ2-7,TRBV19,few,.,TGTGCCAGTAGCCTCAACCAGGGTTACGAGCAGTACTTC,CASSLNQGYEQYF
TRBJ2-2,TRBV6-6,.,.,TGTGCCAGCAGCGATAGCGGGGAGCTGTTTTTT,CASSDSGELFF
TRBJ1-5,TRBV7-3,once,.,TGTGCCAGCAGCTTAGGTTCCCTCGGGCCCCAGCATTTT,CASSLGSLGPQHF
TRBJ2-7,TRBV18,.,TRBD1,TGTGCCAGCTCACCATTGGGACAGGGGAACAACGAGCAGTACTTC,CASSPLGQGNNEQYF
TRBJ2-5,TRBV19,.,.,TGTGCCAGTAGTACCGGGATCACGGGGGAGACCCAGTACTTC,CASSTGITGETQYF
TRBJ2-5,TRBV11-3,.,TRBD2,TGTGCCAGCAGCCTCGGACTAGGACTAGCAAGGCGGGAGACCCAGTACTTC,CASSLGLGLARRETQYF
TRBJ2-1,TRBV6-5,.,.,TGTGCCAGCAGTTATAATCCGGGTGACAATGAGCAGTTCTTC,CASSYNPGDNEQFF
TRBJ1-2,TRBV30,.,.,TGTGCCTGGAGTGTAGTGCAGGTCAATTACTATGGCTACACCTTC,CAWSVVQVNYYGYTF
TRBJ2-7,TRBV19,once,TRBD2,TGTGCCAGTAGTGCTAGCGGGATTAGCTCCTACGAGCAGTACTTC,CASSASGISSYEQYF
TRBJ1-2,TRBV24-1,once,.,TGTGCCACCTCCCAGGCCGGTCACTATGGCTACACCTTC,CATSQAGHYGYTF
TRBJ2-7,TRBV19,.,TRBD1,TGTGCCAGTAGTACAGGGGGCCGGGACGAGCAGTACTTC,CASSTGGRDEQYF
TRBJ2-1,TRBV28,.,TRBD2,TGTGCCAGCAGTTTCCTCGGGACTAAAGGGGATGAGCAGTTCTTC,CASSFLGTKGDEQFF
TRBJ2-5,TRBV14,once,.,TGTGCCAGCAGCCATAACTCGTTGGTCCCCCTAGACCAAGAGACCCAGTACTTC,CASSHNSLVPLDQETQYF
TRBJ2-2,TRBV5-1,.,TRBD1,TGCGCCAGCACCACACGGACAGGGAACACCGGGGAGCTGTTTTTT,CASTTRTGNTGELFF
TRBJ2-5,TRBV6-2/TRBV6-3,.,.,TGTGCCAGCAGTTACTCCAGGGGCAAAGAGCGGGGAGAGACCCAGTACTTC,CASSYSRGKERGETQYF
TRBJ2-5,TRBV5-4,.,.,TGTGCCAGCAGCTTGGCCTCGGGGGTTGGGCAAGAGACCCAGTACTTC,CASSLASGVGQETQYF
TRBJ2-7,TRBV3-1/TRBV3-2,.,.,TGTGCCAGCAGCCAAGGGCCCATCGCGGTAGCGGCCTACGAGCAGTACTTC,CASSQGPIAVAAYEQYF
TRBJ2-7,TRBV11-3,.,.,TGTGCCAGCAGCTTGGCCAGCTACGAGCAGTACTTC,CASSLASYEQYF
TRBJ1-2,TRBV7-8,.,.,TGTGCCAGCAGCCGAGACGGGGGGGTAGGGTATGGCTACACCTTC,CASSRDGGVGYGYTF
TRBJ1-5,TRBV28,.,.,TGTGCCAGCGCAAACGGGCAGGGCCAGCCCCAGCATTTT,CASANGQGQPQHF
TRBJ1-1,TRBV10-3,.,.,TGTGCCATCAGTGACTGGACAGCGAACACTGAAGCTTTCTTT,CAISDWTANTEAFF
TRBJ1-4,TRBV4-1,.,TRBD1,TGCGCCAGCAGCCGTACCGGGACAGGGCCAGAGAGAGAAAAACTGTTTTTT,CASSRTGTGPEREKLFF
TRBJ2-7,TRBV6-5,.,TRBD2,TGTGCCAGCCATACTAGCGGGAGACCCTACGAGCAGTACTTC,CASHTSGRPYEQYF
TRBJ2-5,TRBV14,.,.,TGTGCCAGCAGCCAAGATCCCGCTAGGATTTACCAAGAGACCCAGTACTTC,CASSQDPARIYQETQYF